These 12 T cell receptor beta chains came from one sample sequenced in a study of cytomegalovirus exposure and HLA in healthy donors. Both 60 Vbeta primers and 13 Jbeta primers went into the PCR. Generated by immunoSEQ multiplex PCR, the TCRdb table keeps only in-frame clones and is missing some. Here the sample spans about 130,000 clones, more than 80% being singletons. The specimen sequenced was PBMCs. The receptors derive from a woman between 40 and 50 years old in good health and CMV-seropositive.

This sequence joins TRBV7-3 and TRBJ2-1; D perhaps matches TRBD2 (7 bases). V dropped 5 bases and J dropped 4 bases, with 18 bases sitting between them. This CDR3 is 16 amino acids long. Germline V gene sequence: CDR1 SGHTA, CDR2 FQGTGA. The CDR3 DNA reads as TGTGCCAGCAGCCCGAGGGGGGGTAGGTTGTACAATGAGCAGTTCTTC. Protein sequence: CASSPRGGRLYNEQFF.

The chain recombines TRBV5-1 with TRBJ1-2, with D perhaps matching TRBD1 (5 bases). The CDR3 is made up of 15 amino acids. V was clipped by 3 bases and J by 4 bases, with 16 bases between them. Germline V gene sequence: CDR1 SGHRS, CDR2 YFSETQ. The CDR3 region is CASSSGGRTTYGYTF. The CDR3 nucleotides read TGCGCCAGCAGCTCCGGGGGGAGGACCACCTATGGCTACACCTTC.

The rearrangement joins TRBV7-2 to TRBJ1-2; perhaps TRBD1 as D (5 bases). The CDR3 is made up of 13 amino acids. V shed 7 bases and J shed 7 bases, with 16 bases lying between them. CDR1 SGHTA and CDR2 FQGNSA come from the germline V gene. DNA of the CDR3: TGTGCCAGCATCGCCCAGGGAGGGCTTGGCTACACCTTC. Its protein product is CASIAQGGLGYTF.

This clone was recorded a few times. Sequence at one end of the junction differs from germline and may be a read error. The chain couples TRBV10-1 to TRBJ2-5; 10 bases fit TRBD2. The CDR3 loop spans 19 amino acids. In germline, CDR1 is WNHNN, CDR2 SYGVQD (reference sequence). Written as DNA, the CDR3 is TGCGCCAGCACTGAGAGGGGACTAGCGACCCTAAAAAGGCAAGAGACCCAGTACTTC. Its translation is CASTERGLATLKRQETQYF.

On this clone itself: The same CDR3 can be traced to other DNA sequences in this sample. V gene TRBV9 combines with J gene TRBJ2-2, with TRBD2 matching 7 bases. Germline assignment: CDR1 SGDLS and CDR2 YYNGEE. After removal of 2 bases from V and 6 bases from J, the junction contained 1 base not matched to a gene. The CDR3 loop spans 13 amino acids. CDR3 amino acids: CASSVGGAGELFF. Written as DNA, the CDR3 is TGTGCCAGCAGCGTGGGGGGGGCCGGGGAGCTGTTTTTT.

The V and J genes are TRBV7-3 and TRBJ2-1; 8 bases fit TRBD2. The length of the CDR3 is 13 residues. V lost 6 bases and J lost 8; bases outside the gene matches: 6. CDR1 SGHTA and CDR2 FQGTGA come from the germline V gene. The CDR3 bases are TGTGCCAGCAGATCGGGGGGGCGAGATGAGCAGTTCTTC. This sequence encodes CASRSGGRDEQFF.

V gene TRBV9 combines with J gene TRBJ1-4; possibly TRBD1 for D (5 bases). Trimming took off 0 bases at V and 4 bases at J, with 10 bases between the two ends. The CDR3 contains 15 residues. Germline values: CDR1 SGDLS, CDR2 YYNGEE. The CDR3 bases are TGTGCCAGCAGCGTAGAGGACACTTATAATGAAAAACTGTTTTTT. The encoded protein is CASSVEDTYNEKLFF. Full variable domain (remainder filled in from reference TRBV9 and TRBJ1-4): DSGVTQTPKHLITATGQRVTLRCSPRSGDLSVYWYQQSLDQGLQFLIQYYNGEERAKGNILERFSAQQFPDLHSELNLSSLELGDSALYFCASSVEDTYNEKLFFGSGTQLSVL.

The rearrangement uses TRBV29-1 and TRBJ1-2, with 7 bases identical to TRBD1. Trimming took 1 base from V and 8 from J; bases not matched to a gene: 4. Germline V CDR1 and CDR2: SQVTM, ANQGSEA. The CDR3 covers 12 residues. The CDR3 spells CSVEGTGGGYTF. The CDR3 nucleotides read TGCAGCGTTGAAGGGACAGGAGGGGGCTACACCTTC.

This chain connects TRBV25-1 to TRBJ2-1, with TRBD2 matching over 9 bases. J was trimmed by 8 bases and V by 4 bases; bases with no gene match: 9. Germline values: CDR1 MGHDK, CDR2 SYGVNS. CDR3 length: 15 residues. CDR3: CASSAPGTSLDEQFF. Here the CDR3 DNA reads TGTGCCAGCAGTGCCCCCGGGACTAGCTTAGATGAGCAGTTCTTC.

The rearrangement joins TRBV19 to TRBJ2-3; tentative D call: TRBD1 (5 bases). CDR3 length: 14 amino acids. V lost 4 bases to trimming and J lost 8 bases, with 16 bases between them. Per the germline V gene, CDR1 is LNHDA and CDR2 is SQIVND (reference sequence). The CDR3 is CASSTGQGVGTQYF. DNA of the CDR3: TGTGCCAGTAGTACAGGCCAGGGTGTGGGTACGCAGTATTTT.

The rearrangement links TRBV28 to TRBJ2-7; TRBD1 might be the D (5 bases). Germline V CDR1 and CDR2: MDHEN, SYDVKM. Trimming took 8 bases from V and 12 from J, leaving 17 bases between them. The CDR3 has 11 amino acids. CDR3 sequence (DNA): TGTGCCAGCGGATTACAGGTAGATTCGTACTTC. This translates into CASGLQVDSYF.

The rearrangement joins TRBV11-1 to TRBJ2-5, with 11 bases identical to TRBD2. V lost 7 bases, J lost 5 bases, and 6 bases stayed unmatched. The CDR3 is 14 amino acids. The V gene's germline CDR1 is SGHAT and CDR2 FQDESV (reference sequence). The CDR3 reads CASNIAGGGETQYF. The CDR3, as DNA: TGTGCCAGCAACATAGCGGGAGGGGGGGAGACCCAGTACTTC.